These 20 T cell receptor beta chains were all obtained from the same sample, sequenced in a study of cytomegalovirus exposure and HLA in healthy donors. The study ran its PCR with 60 Vbeta and 13 Jbeta primers. Clones were read by immunoSEQ multiplex PCR, and TCRdb kept only the in-frame ones, dropping some. In the table there are some 150,000 clones, about three fifths of which are singletons. Sequencing was done on a sample of PBMCs. The source of these receptors is a woman in her twenties or thirties in good health and CMV-seropositive.

In this sample, this clone turned up once. The chain joins TRBV30 to TRBJ2-7, with D perhaps matching TRBD1 (5 bases). Germline V gene data show CDR1 as GTSNPN and CDR2 as SVGIG (reference sequence). The V end lost 0 bases, the J end lost 0 bases, and 15 bases lay between the germline ends. This CDR3 spans 16 amino acids. The CDR3 region is CAWSVLGAVSSYEQYF. CDR3 coding DNA: TGTGCCTGGAGTGTACTTGGGGCCGTGAGCTCCTACGAGCAGTACTTC.

V is TRBV4-1 and J is TRBJ2-7; 10 bases match TRBD1. Trimming removed 6 bases from V and 3 bases from J; junction bases left unmatched: 8. This CDR3 has 15 residues. Per germline, CDR1 MGHRA and CDR2 YSYEKL. CDR3 nucleotides: TGCGCCAGCAGTAACCGGGACAGGGGCTTCTACGAGCAGTACTTC. The encoded protein is CASSNRDRGFYEQYF.

The rearrangement links TRBV15 to TRBJ2-1; maybe TRBD2 (5 bases). V lost 0 bases, J lost 2 bases, and 11 bases lay in between. From germline, CDR1 is LNHNV and CDR2 YYDKDF (reference sequence). The CDR3 is 16 amino acids. CDR3 in DNA: TGTGCCACCAGCAGAGAGAAGGGAGCCGCCTACAATGAGCAGTTCTTC. Translating it yields CATSREKGAAYNEQFF.

A note on this clone: Other DNA sequences of this sample code for an identical CDR3. V usage is TRBV6-1 and J usage is TRBJ2-6; maybe TRBD1 (7 bases). CDR1 and CDR2 (germline): MNHNS, SASEGT. Deletions cut 6 bases from V and 4 bases from J, with 13 bases between. This CDR3 contains 15 residues. CDR3 DNA sequence: TGTGCCAGCAGGGCAGGGGGGTCGGGGGCCAACGTCCTGACTTTC. The encoded protein is CASRAGGSGANVLTF.

This clone was observed a few times. The rearrangement links TRBV6-6 to TRBJ1-1, with a tentative D call TRBD1 (6 bases). The CDR3 consists of 15 residues. With 6 bases removed from V and 5 bases from J, the gap between germline ends came to 19 bases. Germline values: CDR1 MNHNY, CDR2 SVGAGI (reference sequence). This chain's CDR3 is CASSSVTGRGTEAFF. DNA of the CDR3: TGTGCCAGCAGCTCGGTAACAGGGAGGGGGACTGAAGCTTTCTTT.

The chain uses TRBV7-2 and TRBJ2-5; 8 nucleotides align to TRBD2. Looked up from germline, CDR1 is SGHTA and CDR2 is FQGNSA. The CDR3 extends over 15 amino acids. The V and J ends lost 4 bases and 5 bases, in that order; junction bases with no gene match: 9. CDR3 residues: CASSSPIAGRETQYF. In nucleotides, the CDR3 is TGTGCCAGCAGCTCCCCCATAGCGGGAAGGGAGACCCAGTACTTC.

The V call is TRBV5-4, the J call TRBJ1-1; D ambiguous. CDR3 length: 12 residues. Trimming took 0 bases from V and 8 from J, leaving 8 bases between them. Germline lookup yields CDR1 SGHNT and CDR2 YYREEE (reference sequence). In nucleotides, the CDR3 is TGTGCCAGCAGCTTGGATAATAGCGAAGCTTTCTTT. This translates into CASSLDNSEAFF. The full variable domain, completed using reference TRBV5-4 and TRBJ1-1, is ETGVTQSPTHLIKTRGQQVTLRCSSQSGHNTVSWYQQALGQGPQFIFQYYREEENGRGNFPPRFSGLQFPNYSSELNVNALELDDSALYLCASSLDNSEAFFGQGTRLTVV.

The chain combines TRBV6-6 with TRBJ2-7; tentative D call: TRBD1 (5 bases). The CDR3 spans 12 residues. Trimming took off 10 bases at V and 0 bases at J, with 10 bases between the two ends. CDR1 is MNHNY and CDR2 is SVGAGI in the germline V gene (reference sequence). CDR3 bases: TGTGCCACCGACAGCGCCTCCTACGAGCAGTACTTC. Its translation is CATDSASYEQYF.

V is TRBV4-2 and J is TRBJ1-1; D ambiguous. V was trimmed by 10 bases and J by 5 bases, leaving 11 bases between them. From germline, CDR1 is LGHNA and CDR2 YNFKEQ. This CDR3 spans 11 amino acids. The CDR3 sequence is CATKIGTEAFF. In DNA, the CDR3 is TGTGCCACCAAAATCGGGACTGAAGCTTTCTTT.

CDR3 in DNA: TGTGCCGCCATACTGCCCTTAAATCAGCCCCAGCATTTT. Encoded protein: CAAILPLNQPQHF. The rearrangement links TRBV6-4 to TRBJ1-5; D unresolved. Germline loops: CDR1 MRHNA, CDR2 SNTAGT. The CDR3 is made up of 13 amino acids. V lost 11 bases and J 4 bases, leaving 15 bases between the germline ends.

The chain recombines TRBV5-4 with TRBJ2-3; D might be TRBD1 (6 bases). CDR3 length: 13 residues. The germline V gene has CDR1 SGHNT and CDR2 YYREEE (reference sequence). The V end lost 4 bases, the J end lost 6 bases, and 12 bases lay between the germline ends. The CDR3 region is CASSRPQGDTQYF. Written as DNA, the CDR3 is TGTGCCAGCAGCCGCCCCCAGGGGGATACGCAGTATTTT.

This clone was detected a few times. The genes are TRBV7-9 and TRBJ2-1; the match to TRBD1 covers 7 bases. CDR1 and CDR2 (germline): SEHNR, FQNEAQ (reference sequence). The V and J ends lost 2 bases and 4 bases, in that order; junction bases with no gene match: 5. This CDR3 has 15 residues. This CDR3 reads CASSLLYRGYNEQFF. The CDR3 bases are TGTGCCAGCAGCTTATTGTACAGGGGATACAATGAGCAGTTCTTC. The entire variable domain, with the rest obtained from reference TRBV7-9 and TRBJ2-1, is as follows: DTGVSQNPRHKITKRGQNVTFRCDPISEHNRLYWYRQTLGQGPEFLTYFQNEAQLEKSRLLSDRFSAERPKGSFSTLEIQRTEQGDSAMYLCASSLLYRGYNEQFFGPGTRLTVL.

The chain links TRBV9 to TRBJ2-1, with 7 bases lining up with TRBD1. This CDR3 region has 12 residues. The junction had 10 bases not matched to a gene; V was cut back by 4 bases and J by 15 bases. CDR1 and CDR2 (germline): SGDLS, YYNGEE. CDR3 sequence reads: CASSHGTEDRFF. The CDR3 DNA sequence: TGTGCCAGCAGCCATGGGACAGAGGATCGGTTCTTC.

The chain has TRBV2 and TRBJ2-1; tentatively, D is TRBD1 (5 bases). The CDR3 contains 13 residues. CDR1 is SNHLY, CDR2 FYNNEI, per germline. The V gene lost 6 bases and the J gene lost 7 bases, with 13 bases spanning the gap. The CDR3 bases are TGTGCCAGCAGCCTAGGGGCCGGTAATGAGCAGTTCTTC. It is translated as CASSLGAGNEQFF.

This clone appeared a few times. V is TRBV10-2 and J is TRBJ2-7; unclear D gene. This CDR3 is built from 14 residues. Trimming stripped 5 bases from V and 3 bases from J, with 14 bases between. CDR1 and CDR2 from the germline V gene are WSHSY and SAAADI. CDR3 DNA: TGCGCCAGCAGTTCAGACCTGCAGGACTACGAGCAGTACTTC. Its protein is CASSSDLQDYEQYF.

This clone was seen ten or more times. Because it lacks the conserved phenylalanine or tryptophan at the end, this CDR3 is likely a read error. No DNA is shown, since the ends of the CDR3 on it are uncertain; the CDR3 is the one TCRdb lists. The genes are TRBV28 and TRBJ2-7; TRBD1, as called in the table, went unchecked against the DNA. Ends included, the CDR3 has 9 residues. Germline values: CDR1 MDHEN, CDR2 SYDVKM. CDR3 sequence reads: CASWGLQGS.

The chain couples TRBV6-5 to TRBJ2-5, with 9 bases fitting TRBD1. The V and J ends lost 10 bases and 11 bases, in that order; junction bases with no gene match: 8. CDR3 length equals 11 residues. Germline-derived CDR1 and CDR2 are MNHEY and SVGAGI. CDR3 loop: CATGTGREQYF. CDR3 DNA: TGTGCCACCGGGACAGGGCGGGAGCAGTACTTC.

This clone was picked up one time. V and J are TRBV9 and TRBJ2-3; maybe TRBD1 (7 bases). The V gene's germline CDR1 is SGDLS and CDR2 YYNGEE. This CDR3 contains 16 residues. The V gene lost 0 bases and the J gene lost 2 bases, with 13 bases spanning the gap. Written as DNA, the CDR3 is TGTGCCAGCAGCGTAGATGGCAGGGGGGACACAGATACGCAGTATTTT. This encodes CASSVDGRGDTDTQYF.

This sequence joins TRBV6-1 and TRBJ1-2; tentative D call: TRBD1 (5 bases). From germline, CDR1 is MNHNS and CDR2 SASEGT. CDR3 length equals 13 residues. The germline V and J ends were trimmed by 5 bases and 4 bases, with 11 bases remaining between them. Here the CDR3 DNA reads TGTGCCAGCAGTTCGACAGAGCGCTATGGCTACACCTTC. Protein: CASSSTERYGYTF.

This clone was seen more than once but under ten times. This sequence joins TRBV18 and TRBJ1-1; TRBD1 aligns across 9 bases. Germline V lookup: CDR1 KGHSH, CDR2 LQKENI. V was clipped by 8 bases and J by 8 bases; unmatched bases: 18. The CDR3 is made up of 16 amino acids. The CDR3 DNA is TGTGCCAGCGCTACGATGGGGACAGGGTTTTCTTGGGAAGCTTTCTTT. Protein: CASATMGTGFSWEAFF.